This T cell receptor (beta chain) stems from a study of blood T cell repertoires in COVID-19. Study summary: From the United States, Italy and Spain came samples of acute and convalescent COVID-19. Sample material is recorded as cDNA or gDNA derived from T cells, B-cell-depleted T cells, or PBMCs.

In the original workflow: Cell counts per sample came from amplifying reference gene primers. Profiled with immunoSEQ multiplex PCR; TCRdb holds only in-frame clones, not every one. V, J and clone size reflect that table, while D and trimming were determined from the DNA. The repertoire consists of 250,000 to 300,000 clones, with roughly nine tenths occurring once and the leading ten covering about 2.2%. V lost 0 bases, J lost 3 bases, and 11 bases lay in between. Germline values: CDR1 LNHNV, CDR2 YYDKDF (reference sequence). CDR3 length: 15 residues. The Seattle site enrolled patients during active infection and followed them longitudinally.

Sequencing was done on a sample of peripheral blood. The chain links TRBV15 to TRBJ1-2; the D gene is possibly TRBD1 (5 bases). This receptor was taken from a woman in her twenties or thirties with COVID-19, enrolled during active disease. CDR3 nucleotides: TGTGCCACCAGCAGAGAGCCAGGGCCCCACTATGGCTACACCTTC. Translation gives CATSREPGPHYGYTF.